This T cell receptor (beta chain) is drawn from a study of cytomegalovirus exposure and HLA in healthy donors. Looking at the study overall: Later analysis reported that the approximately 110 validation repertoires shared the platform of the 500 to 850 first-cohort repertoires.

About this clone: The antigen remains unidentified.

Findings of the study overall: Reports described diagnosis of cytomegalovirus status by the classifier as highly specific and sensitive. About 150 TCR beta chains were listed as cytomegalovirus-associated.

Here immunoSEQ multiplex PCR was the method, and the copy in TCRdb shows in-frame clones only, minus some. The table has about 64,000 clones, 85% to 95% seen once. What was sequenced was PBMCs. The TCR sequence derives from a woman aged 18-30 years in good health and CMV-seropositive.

Written as DNA, the CDR3 is TGTGCCAGCAGCTTGGGACCCGGTTCACAGGGGATTGGGGGCACTGAAGCTTTCTTT. Protein: CASSLGPGSQGIGGTEAFF. The chain combines TRBV5-4 with TRBJ1-1; 7 bases are a match to TRBD1. CDR3 length: 19 residues. Germline V gene lookup returns CDR1 SGHNT and CDR2 YYREEE (reference sequence). Trimming at V came to 0 bases and at J to 4 bases, leaving 18 bases not matched to a gene.